One sample yielded the 23 T cell receptor beta chains listed below, sequenced in a study of blood T cells in healthy people across ages. Together with a sample-barcoded 5' primer, a J-beta primer mix was included in a second PCR lasting about 7 to 11 cycles. TCRdb re-derived calls from the 5' RACE reads in MiXCR, one entry per CDR3 protein. This sample has 350,000 to 450,000 distinct CDR3 sequences, with 50% to 60% found just once. Sequenced: blood. The receptor set was obtained from a man in his 60s in good health.

This clonotype has just a few counts. For the CDR3, the DNA is TGTGCCAGCAGCAGGGCGGCGGGAGGGTACGAGCAGTACTTC. As protein: CASSRAAGGYEQYF. V is TRBV9 and J is TRBJ2-7; TRBD2 matches at 9 bases. The length of the CDR3 is 14 residues. The germline V gene encodes CDR1 SGDLS and CDR2 YYNGEE. V was clipped by 4 bases and J by 4 bases; unmatched bases: 6.

The chain recombines TRBV20-1 with TRBJ1-1; D gene unclear. The CDR3 runs 11 residues. V lost 3 bases and J 5 bases, leaving 7 bases between the germline ends. Germline CDR1 reads DFQATT; CDR2 reads SNEGSKA (reference sequence). The CDR3 nucleotides are TGCAGTGCTAGGAGGAAGACTGAAGCTTTCTTT. It specifies CSARRKTEAFF.

The chain combines TRBV11-1 with TRBJ2-3, with 10 bases matching TRBD2. Trimming at V came to 5 bases and at J to 3 bases, leaving 8 bases not matched to a gene. Germline loops: CDR1 SGHAT, CDR2 FQDESV (reference sequence). The CDR3 is made up of 16 amino acids. The CDR3: CASSPRSGLATDTQYF. For the CDR3, the DNA is TGTGCCAGCAGCCCAAGGTCGGGACTAGCGACAGATACGCAGTATTTT.

This clonotype showed up just a few times. The chain combines TRBV2 with TRBJ2-3; 8 nucleotides align to TRBD2. The V and J ends lost 6 bases and 3 bases, in that order; junction bases with no gene match: 11. This CDR3 contains 16 residues. The V gene's germline CDR1 is SNHLY and CDR2 FYNNEI. DNA for the CDR3: TGTGCCAGCAGGAGTGGGACTAGTGGGCCTACAGATACGCAGTATTTT. This encodes CASRSGTSGPTDTQYF.

For the CDR3, the DNA is TGTGCCAGCAGCATTCAGACAGGGGCGGCCAAAAACATTCAGTACTTC. Residues: CASSIQTGAAKNIQYF. The chain carries TRBV6-2 or TRBV6-3 and TRBJ2-4, with 8 bases aligning to TRBD1. Germline values: CDR1 MNHEY, CDR2 SVGEGT. The CDR3 covers 16 residues. V dropped 6 bases and J dropped 1; count of bases not matched to a gene: 8.

This chain joins TRBV11-2 and TRBJ2-7; tentatively, D is TRBD1 or TRBD2 (5 bases each). The V gene lost 1 base and the J gene lost 6 bases, with 16 bases spanning the gap. CDR1 and CDR2 from the germline V gene are SGHAT and FQNNGV. The CDR3 totals 15 residues. CDR3 DNA: TGTGCCAGCAGCTTAGGGGCCGGGGCTAGCCGCGAGCAGTACTTC. As protein: CASSLGAGASREQYF.

The V and J genes are TRBV29-1 and TRBJ2-1, with 7 bases lining up with TRBD1. Losses at the gene ends were 7 bases for V and 5 bases for J; bases not matched to a gene: 11. CDR3 length: 14 amino acids. CDR1 is SQVTM, CDR2 ANQGSEA, per germline. Written as DNA, the CDR3 is TGCAGCGCTCAGACAGGGCGCCTAGACAATGAGCAGTTCTTC. Translating gives CSAQTGRLDNEQFF.

V gene TRBV5-5 combines with J gene TRBJ2-7, with D possibly matching TRBD2 (5 bases). In germline, CDR1 is SGHKS, CDR2 YYEKEE (reference sequence). Trimming left V 2 bases short and J 0 bases short, with 18 bases between. The CDR3 is made up of 17 amino acids. This CDR3 is CASSFRLARQSSYEQYF. The CDR3 DNA reads as TGTGCCAGCAGCTTTAGGCTAGCCAGACAAAGCTCCTACGAGCAGTACTTC.

This sequence joins TRBV27 and TRBJ2-3, with D possibly TRBD2 on 6 matching bases. The length of the CDR3 is 15 residues. Germline V gene sequence: CDR1 MNHEY, CDR2 SMNVEV (reference sequence). Trimming stripped 4 bases from V and 4 bases from J, with 15 bases between. CDR3 in DNA: TGTGCCAGCAGTTATGGACCCGGGAGTGCAGATACGCAGTATTTT. Its translation: CASSYGPGSADTQYF.

The chain has TRBV7-2 and TRBJ2-3, with 7 bases that match TRBD2. There are 16 residues in the CDR3. Germline V gene data show CDR1 as SGHTA and CDR2 as FQGNSA. The trim removed 2 bases at V and 0 bases at J, leaving 5 bases unmatched. CDR3 residues: CASSLTSAASTDTQYF. In DNA form, the CDR3 reads TGTGCCAGCAGCTTAACTAGCGCTGCTAGCACAGATACGCAGTATTTT.

This clonotype was detected only a few times. V usage is TRBV10-3 and J usage is TRBJ1-2; the match to TRBD1 covers 7 bases. V trimming: 10 bases; J trimming: 2 bases; junction bases outside the gene matches: 10. CDR1 and CDR2 (germline): ENHRY, SYGVKD. CDR3 size: 14 residues. Here the CDR3 reads CATETTGANYGYTF. The CDR3 DNA sequence: TGTGCCACCGAGACAACAGGGGCCAACTATGGCTACACCTTC.

This chain uses TRBV11-2 with TRBJ2-7; the D gene could be TRBD1 or TRBD2 (6 bases each). The CDR3 spans 14 residues. Germline-derived CDR1 and CDR2 are SGHAT and FQNNGV. V shed 7 bases and J shed 10 bases, with 23 bases lying between them. The CDR3 protein is CASIKAREGEAQYF. DNA of the CDR3: TGTGCCAGCATCAAAGCGAGAGAGGGGGAGGCCCAGTACTTC.

This clonotype was recorded once. This chain links TRBV7-2 with TRBJ2-7, with TRBD1 matching over 9 bases. Germline-derived CDR1 and CDR2 are SGHTA and FQGNSA. J lost 6 bases, V lost 5 bases, and 11 bases had no gene match. The CDR3 runs to 15 residues. The CDR3 DNA reads TGTGCCAGCAGCACCTATAATCTACAGGGGGCCGAGCAGTACTTC. Translation gives CASSTYNLQGAEQYF.

This clonotype was seen more than once but under ten times. The chain employs TRBV5-1 and TRBJ2-2; 9 bases are shared with TRBD1. There are 17 residues in the CDR3. V shed 2 bases, J shed 4 bases, and the junction held 9 bases outside the gene matches. Germline loops: CDR1 SGHRS, CDR2 YFSETQ. CDR3 sequence reads: CASSLTGQGGSTGELFF. The CDR3 region has the DNA TGCGCCAGCAGCTTAACGGGACAGGGAGGAAGCACCGGGGAGCTGTTTTTT.

This clonotype was found once. The chain employs TRBV20-1 and TRBJ2-3; D is ambiguous. Germline CDR1 is DFQATT and CDR2 is SNEGSKA (reference sequence). Trimming stripped 3 bases from V and 5 bases from J, with 12 bases between. The CDR3 spans 13 residues. The CDR3 protein is CSARPGFGDTQYF. The CDR3 DNA reads TGCAGTGCTAGGCCCGGGTTCGGAGATACGCAGTATTTT.

V gene TRBV20-1 combines with J gene TRBJ2-5; 7 positions agree with TRBD1. Germline CDR1 reads DFQATT; CDR2 reads SNEGSKA (reference sequence). The CDR3 has 13 amino acids. The trim removed 3 bases at V and 7 bases at J, leaving 8 bases unmatched. The CDR3 loop reads CSASKGALGTQYF. The CDR3 DNA is TGCAGTGCTAGTAAGGGGGCCCTAGGGACCCAGTACTTC.

The V call is TRBV12-3 or TRBV12-4, the J call TRBJ2-7; 10 bases match TRBD2. CDR3 length: 15 amino acids. The V gene end was trimmed by 2 bases and the J gene end by 6 bases; junction bases not matched to a gene: 7. The CDR3 spells CASSLRLAGAGEQYF. As DNA, the CDR3 is TGTGCCAGCAGTTTAAGGCTAGCGGGAGCGGGCGAGCAGTACTTC.

The chain combines TRBV9 with TRBJ2-5, with 9 bases that match TRBD1. Trimming took 0 bases from V and 3 from J; bases not matched to a gene: 6. The CDR3 length is 16 residues. Germline V gives CDR1 SGDLS, CDR2 YYNGEE. The CDR3 DNA sequence: TGTGCCAGCAGCGTAGAAGCCGGACAGGGGAAAGAGACCCAGTACTTC. As protein: CASSVEAGQGKETQYF.

This clonotype has only one observation. The genes are TRBV5-1 and TRBJ1-2, with D hard to call. The V end lost 4 bases, the J end lost 1 base, and 14 bases lay between the germline ends. From germline, CDR1 is SGHRS and CDR2 YFSETQ. This CDR3 has 15 residues. This CDR3 is CASSTRGSLNYGYTF. The CDR3 nucleotides are TGCGCCAGCAGCACCCGAGGTAGCCTTAACTATGGCTACACCTTC.

About this clonotype itself: Given a much more abundant clone one base away, this may be a read error. The chain links TRBV4-1 to TRBJ2-3, with D possibly being TRBD2 (6 bases). Germline CDR1 reads MGHRA; CDR2 reads YSYEKL. The CDR3 sequence is 15 residues long. Trimming stripped 0 bases from V and 8 bases from J, with 15 bases between. This chain's CDR3 is CASSQDLAPAGTQYF. The CDR3 coding sequence is TGCGCCAGCAGCCAAGACCTAGCCCCAGCGGGTACGCAGTATTTT.

J is TRBJ2-3 and V is TRBV30; D remains ambiguous. Per germline, CDR1 GTSNPN and CDR2 SVGIG (reference sequence). The CDR3 is 11 residues long. V dropped 3 bases and J dropped 7 bases, with 8 bases sitting between them. The CDR3 DNA reads as TGTGCCTGGAGCGAGAGGCATACGCAGTATTTT. The encoded protein is CAWSERHTQYF.

The J gene is TRBJ2-7, the V gene TRBV20-1, with D tentatively TRBD1 (6 bases). CDR1 is DFQATT, CDR2 SNEGSKA, per germline (reference sequence). V shed 1 base and J shed 2 bases, with 12 bases lying between them. The CDR3 runs to 14 residues. The CDR3 loop reads CSARARTAPYEQYF. CDR3 sequence (DNA): TGCAGTGCTAGAGCTAGGACAGCTCCCTACGAGCAGTACTTC.

The chain links TRBV25-1 to TRBJ2-5; maybe TRBD2 (6 bases). The DNA end favors TRBJ2-7, so the J call may be wrong. Germline loops: CDR1 MGHDK, CDR2 SYGVNS. This CDR3 contains 13 residues. Here the CDR3 DNA reads TGTGCCAGCACGGGGGAGTACAACTACGAGCAGTACTTC. It translates to CASTGEYNYEQYF.